Included here is one T cell receptor (beta chain) sequence, with context. This table comes from immunoSEQ multiplex PCR, and its TCRdb copy is limited to in-frame clones, with some not included. The sample lists under 350,000 clones, 65% to 90% occurring once. The data originate from a study of blood T cell repertoires in COVID-19. Study-wide background: Italy, Spain and the United States were the sources of the convalescent and acute COVID-19 samples.

Trimming stripped 5 bases from V and 3 bases from J, with 8 bases between. The CDR3 consists of 12 residues. Germline-derived CDR1 and CDR2 are MNHEY and SVGEGT. The receptor was derived from a human donor in a cohort sampled during active COVID-19. Sequencing was performed on peripheral blood. The chain is built from TRBV6-2 or TRBV6-3 and TRBJ2-7, with unresolved D. CDR3 amino acids: CASSPSNYEQYF. CDR3 DNA: TGTGCCAGCAGTCCAAGCAACTACGAGCAGTACTTC.